The 27 T cell receptor beta chains in this list originate from one sample, sequenced in a study of early T cells in non-severe SARS-CoV-2 infection (dated by TCRdb to the early 2020s). The library was produced with 5' RACE. Sequencer: NextSeq 500. TCRdb redid the processing of the public reads, applying fastp at Q25 and MiXCR, and retained in-frame beta chains. All rows with the same CDR3 protein become a single entry with the most common DNA and genes. The table for this sample lists approximately 60,000 distinct CDR3 sequences; around 13% of them were counted only once. The top ten hold around 1.4% of the sample. The sample comprised whole blood. All receptors derive from an adult who was a healthcare worker with PCR-confirmed SARS-CoV-2 infection or an uninfected control (not recorded which).

This clonotype has ten or more counts. This sequence joins TRBV11-2 and TRBJ2-3; no reliable D call. V dropped 1 base and J dropped 4 bases, with 9 bases sitting between them. There are 14 residues in the CDR3. Germline V gene sequence: CDR1 SGHAT, CDR2 FQNNGV. The CDR3 loop reads CASSLVQGPDTQYF. DNA for the CDR3: TGTGCCAGCAGCTTAGTCCAAGGGCCAGATACGCAGTATTTT.

In this sample, this clonotype turned up many times. The chain uses TRBV10-2 and TRBJ2-7; 9 bases map to TRBD2. Germline-derived CDR1 and CDR2 are WSHSY and SAAADI. Trimming cost V 6 bases and J 0 bases; bases outside gene matches: 9. CDR3 length: 16 residues. The CDR3 loop reads CASRTPSGGSSYEQYF. The CDR3 coding sequence is TGCGCCAGCAGAACTCCAAGCGGGGGGAGCTCCTACGAGCAGTACTTC.

This clonotype showed up many times. The genes are TRBV10-3 and TRBJ2-1, with D perhaps matching TRBD2 (5 bases). The CDR3 sequence is 16 residues long. The germline V gene encodes CDR1 ENHRY and CDR2 SYGVKD. Trimming pared 2 bases from V and 0 bases from J, leaving 11 bases between. The CDR3 protein is CAISEASSDSYNEQFF. CDR3 nucleotides: TGTGCCATCAGTGAGGCTAGCTCTGACTCCTACAATGAGCAGTTCTTC.

This clonotype occurred many times. V gene TRBV5-1 combines with J gene TRBJ1-1, with D unresolved. Germline loops: CDR1 SGHRS, CDR2 YFSETQ. The length of the CDR3 is 12 residues. Between the trimmed V and J ends, which lost 4 bases and 3 bases, there was a span of 7 bases. Here the CDR3 reads CASSMGDTEAFF. For the CDR3, the DNA is TGCGCCAGCAGCATGGGTGACACTGAAGCTTTCTTT.

This clonotype appeared a single time. A much more abundant neighbour one base away suggests this may be a read error. This sequence joins TRBV7-2 and TRBJ2-5; a weak D match, TRBD2 (5 bases). In germline, CDR1 is SGHTA, CDR2 FQGNSA. The CDR3 sequence is 14 residues long. The DNA for the CDR3 is TGTGCCAGCAGCTCGCTGGCTACTTCGAGGGCCCAGCACTTC. It translates to CASSSLATSRAQHF.

In the case of this clonotype: A much larger clone is a single base away; this may be a read error. The chain employs TRBV19 and TRBJ1-5; no firm D call. Germline CDR1 is LNHDA and CDR2 is SQIVND (reference sequence). The CDR3 spans 13 residues. CDR3 sequence reads: CACSIRSNQPQHF. The CDR3 coding sequence is TGTGCCTGTAGTATACGCAGCAATCAGCCCCAGCATTTT.

This clonotype showed up just a few times. The rearrangement uses TRBV14 and TRBJ2-7; D ambiguous. CDR1 is SGHDN and CDR2 is FVKESK in the germline V gene. The CDR3 has 14 residues. V dropped 2 bases and J dropped 3 bases, with 11 bases sitting between them. The CDR3 loop reads CASSQYSQVYEQYF. The DNA of the CDR3 is TGTGCCAGCAGCCAATATTCGCAGGTCTACGAGCAGTACTTC.

A note on this clonotype: Since a much larger clone is just one base distant, this may be a read error. V is TRBV11-2 and J is TRBJ2-7, with D perhaps matching TRBD1 (6 bases). CDR1 is SGHAT, CDR2 FQNNGV, per germline. The V end lost 1 base, the J end lost 1 base, and 14 bases lay between the germline ends. There are 16 residues in the CDR3. CDR3 protein: CASSLVRGHHSYEQYF. In DNA, the CDR3 is TGTGCCAGCAGCTTAGTTAGGGGACATCATTCCTACGAGCAGTACTTC.

This clonotype showed up just a few times. The chain recombines TRBV30 with TRBJ1-2; D ambiguous. CDR1 and CDR2 from the germline V gene are GTSNPN and SVGIG (reference sequence). The CDR3 has 16 amino acids. V lost 0 bases to trimming and J lost 0 bases, with 14 bases between them. Written as DNA, the CDR3 is TGTGCCTGGAGTGTACGCGGGTGGGAGTCTAACTATGGCTACACCTTC. Amino acids: CAWSVRGWESNYGYTF.

This sequence joins TRBV30 and TRBJ2-7; TRBD2 matches 7 bases. The CDR3 is made up of 14 amino acids. V was pared by 3 bases and J by 6 bases, with 11 bases of the junction left unmatched. CDR1 and CDR2 (germline): GTSNPN, SVGIG (reference sequence). CDR3: CAWRQSGERGEQYF. The DNA of the CDR3 is TGTGCCTGGAGGCAGTCTGGGGAGCGGGGCGAGCAGTACTTC.

This clonotype was picked up a small number of times. V usage is TRBV6-2 or TRBV6-3 and J usage is TRBJ1-1; 8 bases fit TRBD1. Trimming at V came to 3 bases and at J to 6 bases, leaving 9 bases not matched to a gene. CDR3 length: 15 amino acids. Germline V CDR1 and CDR2: MNHEY, SVGEGT. The CDR3 loop reads CASSYLRGRTAEAFF. CDR3 bases: TGTGCCAGCAGTTATCTCAGGGGGCGAACCGCTGAAGCTTTCTTT.

This clonotype was picked up many times. J is TRBJ2-3 and V is TRBV11-2; 7 bases are a match to TRBD1. Germline V gene lookup returns CDR1 SGHAT and CDR2 FQNNGV. This CDR3 contains 20 residues. V shed 2 bases, J shed 0 bases, and the junction held 17 bases outside the gene matches. The CDR3 coding sequence is TGTGCCAGCAGCTTATTTTGGGCCGGGACAGAGGTTTCTAGCACAGATACGCAGTATTTT. Translated: CASSLFWAGTEVSSTDTQYF.

There are many counts of this clonotype. The rearrangement links TRBV6-1 to TRBJ2-7; 7 nucleotides match TRBD1. CDR1 is MNHNS, CDR2 SASEGT, per germline. V shed 1 base and J 0 bases; nucleotides not matched to a gene: 9. The CDR3 spans 17 residues. In DNA form, the CDR3 reads TGTGCCAGCAGTGAAGGGAGCCTCCGGGACAGCTCCTACGAGCAGTACTTC. This sequence encodes CASSEGSLRDSSYEQYF.

This clonotype was counted between two and nine times. The chain is built from TRBV6-5 and TRBJ1-4, with D possibly being TRBD1 (5 bases). The germline gives CDR1 MNHEY, CDR2 SVGAGI. The CDR3 runs to 16 residues. Trimming cost V 3 bases and J 5 bases, with 16 bases left between them. DNA of the CDR3: TGTGCCAGCAGTTATCGGCCTGGGGCTGCCAATGAAAAACTGTTTTTT. Translated: CASSYRPGAANEKLFF.

This clonotype appeared many times. The genes are TRBV19 and TRBJ2-5; no clear D. The V gene lost 4 bases and the J gene lost 2 bases, with 5 bases spanning the gap. The germline gives CDR1 LNHDA, CDR2 SQIVND (reference sequence). The CDR3 totals 12 residues. CDR3 nucleotide sequence: TGTGCCAGTAGTACCGGACAAGAGACCCAGTACTTC. Translation gives CASSTGQETQYF.

This clonotype was found many times. The V and J genes are TRBV6-1 and TRBJ2-5; D gene ambiguous. The CDR3 consists of 14 residues. Trimming stripped 4 bases from V and 9 bases from J, with 18 bases between. The germline gives CDR1 MNHNS, CDR2 SASEGT. The DNA of the CDR3 is TGTGCCAGCAGTGCACAAGACTTTAAGGTTGCCCAGTACTTC. Protein sequence: CASSAQDFKVAQYF.

The table lists this clonotype with many counts. The rearrangement links TRBV6-6 to TRBJ1-1; D is perhaps TRBD1 (5 bases). Germline V gene sequence: CDR1 MNHNY, CDR2 SVGAGI (reference sequence). V was shortened by 5 bases and J by 4 bases, with 11 bases between the two germline ends. The CDR3 extends over 13 amino acids. CDR3 protein: CASSGSGGTEAFF. In DNA form, the CDR3 reads TGTGCCAGCAGTGGTTCCGGGGGCACTGAAGCTTTCTTT.

The gene calls are TRBV19 and TRBJ2-3, with D unresolved. The CDR3 is 14 residues long. V shed 3 bases and J shed 4 bases, with 11 bases lying between them. CDR1 is LNHDA, CDR2 SQIVND, per germline (reference sequence). As DNA, the CDR3 is TGTGCCAGTAGTATGGGAAGAGGAGCAGATACGCAGTATTTT. Encoded protein: CASSMGRGADTQYF.

This clonotype was counted a few times. The gene calls are TRBV11-2 and TRBJ1-6, with 7 bases matching TRBD1. CDR1 is SGHAT and CDR2 is FQNNGV in the germline V gene. V shed 4 bases and J 9 bases; nucleotides not matched to a gene: 9. CDR3 length equals 15 residues. The CDR3 loop reads CASSSPTGMGSPLHF. CDR3 sequence (DNA): TGTGCCAGCAGCTCTCCGACAGGGATGGGTTCACCCCTCCACTTT.

This clonotype was detected a few times. CDR3 sequence reads: CATSRDRQTYEQYF. The CDR3 nucleotides are TGTGCCACCAGCAGAGATCGACAGACCTACGAGCAGTACTTC. V and J are TRBV15 and TRBJ2-7, with D possibly matching TRBD1 (5 bases). Germline-derived CDR1 and CDR2 are LNHNV and YYDKDF (reference sequence). This CDR3 has 14 residues. With 0 bases removed from V and 2 bases from J, the gap between germline ends came to 8 bases.

This sequence joins TRBV4-2 and TRBJ1-5; a possible D gene is TRBD1 (6 bases). From germline, CDR1 is LGHNA and CDR2 YNFKEQ. The CDR3 runs to 17 residues. Trimming stripped 2 bases from V and 2 bases from J, with 16 bases between. CDR3 bases: TGTGCCAGCAGCCAATTTTTCAGGGGAATAGGCAATCAGCCCCAGCATTTT. This codes for CASSQFFRGIGNQPQHF.

This clonotype was counted ten times or more. The V call is TRBV11-2, the J call TRBJ1-2; 7 bases are shared with TRBD1. The V and J ends lost 5 bases and 4 bases, in that order; junction bases with no gene match: 13. The CDR3 length is 16 residues. Per germline, CDR1 SGHAT and CDR2 FQNNGV. The CDR3 loop is CASSPRSGTDIYGYTF. CDR3 in DNA: TGTGCCAGCAGCCCCCGCTCCGGGACAGACATCTATGGCTACACCTTC.

The chain carries TRBV9 and TRBJ1-4; possible D gene TRBD1, 5 bases. Germline CDR1 SGDLS, CDR2 YYNGEE. The V and J ends lost 4 bases and 5 bases respectively, with 12 bases between them. There are 14 residues in the CDR3. CDR3 sequence: CASSLGPLNEKLFF. The CDR3 coding sequence is TGTGCCAGCAGCCTGGGACCGCTGAATGAAAAACTGTTTTTT.

This clonotype was seen more than once but under ten times. For the CDR3, the DNA is TGTGCCAGCAGCTTAGACGGGGCGGGAACTGAAGCTTTCTTT. Protein sequence: CASSLDGAGTEAFF. The chain employs TRBV7-2 and TRBJ1-1, with D possibly matching TRBD1 (5 bases). CDR1 SGHTA and CDR2 FQGNSA come from the germline V gene. Trimming shortened V by 1 base and J by 5 bases, and 11 bases separated the two germline ends. This CDR3 spans 14 amino acids.

This clonotype was detected many times. The V and J genes are TRBV12-3 or TRBV12-4 and TRBJ1-6, with D possibly TRBD1 on 5 matching bases. The CDR3 runs to 16 residues. Trimming shortened V by 4 bases and J by 5 bases, and 15 bases separated the two germline ends. CDR3 loop: CASSSGPTDNNSPLHF. Here the CDR3 DNA reads TGTGCCAGCAGTTCGGGCCCGACAGACAATAATTCACCCCTCCACTTT.

This clonotype was seen a few times. This chain joins TRBV9 and TRBJ1-2; 10 nucleotides agree with TRBD1. The V gene's germline CDR1 is SGDLS and CDR2 YYNGEE. J was trimmed by 8 bases and V by 0 bases; bases with no gene match: 4. The CDR3 length is 14 residues. DNA of the CDR3: TGTGCCAGCAGCGTAGAGACAGGGGGCGCAGGCTACACCTTC. The encoded protein is CASSVETGGAGYTF.

The chain is built from TRBV5-6 and TRBJ2-1; D is uncertain. Trimming cost V 4 bases and J 4 bases, with 15 bases left between them. This CDR3 comprises 15 residues. Looked up from germline, CDR1 is SGHDT and CDR2 is YYEEEE. CDR3 nucleotides: TGTGCCAGCAGCCTCCCGGTAGGGATTTACAATGAGCAGTTCTTC. Its protein is CASSLPVGIYNEQFF.